This T cell receptor beta chain was recovered during a study of CD8 T cells in Susac syndrome. Whole-study results and caveats: The study recognized that the number of individuals in its TCR sequencing and HLA analysis was relatively small.

Concerning this clonotype: Its antigen remains unknown.

Looked up from germline, CDR1 is MDHEN and CDR2 is SYDVKM. Between the trimmed V and J ends, which lost 8 bases and 3 bases, there was a span of 10 bases. CDR3 length: 12 residues. Random hexamers were used to reverse transcribe an amount of about 0.45 to 1 ug RNA. TCRdb redid the calling of the immunoSEQ multiplex PCR reads with MiXCR, one entry per CDR3 protein. Of under 200,000 distinct CDR3 sequences listed, 85% to 95% are singletons. The study sequenced TCR beta in blood CD8+ and CD4+ T cells. TEMRA cells were FACS-enriched and CD8+ and CD4+ T cells negatively isolated. The TCR was taken from a human donor with multiple sclerosis. What was sequenced was CD8+ T cells from PBMCs. The V call is TRBV28, the J call TRBJ1-1, with a weak D call TRBD1 (5 bases). For the CDR3, the DNA is TGTGCCAGCCGCTTGGGGGACACTGAAGCTTTCTTT. This codes for CASRLGDTEAFF.